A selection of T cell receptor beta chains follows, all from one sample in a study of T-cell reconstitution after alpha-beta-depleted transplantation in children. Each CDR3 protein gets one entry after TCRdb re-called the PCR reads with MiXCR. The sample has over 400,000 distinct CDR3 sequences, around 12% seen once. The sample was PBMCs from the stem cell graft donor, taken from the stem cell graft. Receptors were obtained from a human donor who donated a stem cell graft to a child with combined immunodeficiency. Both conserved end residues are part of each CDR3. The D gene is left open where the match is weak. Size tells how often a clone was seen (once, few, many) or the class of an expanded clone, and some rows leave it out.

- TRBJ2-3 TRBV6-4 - TGTGCCAGCAGTGACTCGTCCGGGAGCGCAGATACGCAGTATTTT CASSDSSGSADTQYF
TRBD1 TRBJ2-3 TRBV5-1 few TGCGCCAGCAGCCTCCGGGACAGGGGAAGAAATACGCAGTATTTT CASSLRDRGRNTQYF
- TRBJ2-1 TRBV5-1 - TGCGCCAGCAGCCTGACGTCGGCCAGCTCCTACAATGAGCAGTTCTTC CASSLTSASSYNEQFF
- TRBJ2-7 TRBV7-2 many TGTGCCAGCAGCTTATACCTAGGCTACGAGCAGTACTTC CASSLYLGYEQYF
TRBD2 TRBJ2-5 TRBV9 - TGTGCCAGCAGCGTAGGGGCTAGCGGGAGGCTCCAAGAGACCCAGTACTTC CASSVGASGRLQETQYF
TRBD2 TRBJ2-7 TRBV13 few TGTGCCAGCAGCTTAAGTCTAGCGGGGACCTACGAGCAGTACTTC CASSLSLAGTYEQYF
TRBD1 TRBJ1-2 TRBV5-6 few TGTGCCAGCAGCTCCCGGGACAGGGGATATGGCTACACCTTC CASSSRDRGYGYTF
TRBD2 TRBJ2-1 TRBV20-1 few TGCAGTGCAAGGACTAGCGGGGATGAGCAGTTCTTC CSARTSGDEQFF
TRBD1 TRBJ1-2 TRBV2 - TGTGCCAGCGGACAGGGGGGTGCAGGGGTCACCTTC CASGQGGAGVTF
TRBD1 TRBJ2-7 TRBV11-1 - TGTGCCAGCAGCTTTCCAGGGGGCTCCTACGAGCAGTACTTC CASSFPGGSYEQYF
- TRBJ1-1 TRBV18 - TGTGCCAGCTCACCAGGGAAGGACACTGAAGCTTTCTTT CASSPGKDTEAFF
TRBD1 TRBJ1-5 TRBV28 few TGTGCCAGCAGCTTTACAGGGGTCCCGCGGGCAAATAAAGCCCAGCATTTT CASSFTGVPRANKAQHF
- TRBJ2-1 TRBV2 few TGTGCCAAGACAGTCGACTCCTACAATGAGCAGTTCTTC CAKTVDSYNEQFF
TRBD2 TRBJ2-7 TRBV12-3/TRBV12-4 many TGTGCCAGCAGCCGACTAGCGGGATTGGGCGAGCAGTACTTC CASSRLAGLGEQYF
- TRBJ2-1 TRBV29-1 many TGCAGCGTTGGTGGCAGGAGCTACAATGAGCAGTTCTTC CSVGGRSYNEQFF
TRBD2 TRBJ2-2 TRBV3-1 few TGTGCCAGCAGCCAAGATTATAGCGGGAGTAGGGAGCTGTTTTTT CASSQDYSGSRELFF
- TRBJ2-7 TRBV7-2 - TGTGCCAGCAGCTTAGCCCAGGTTGAGGACGAGCAGTACTTC CASSLAQVEDEQYF
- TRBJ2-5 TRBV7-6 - TGTGCCAGCAGACAAACAGGGTGGGAGACCCAGTACTTC CASRQTGWETQYF
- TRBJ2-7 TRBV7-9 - TGTGCCAGCAGCCGGTTGGGCGAGCAGTACTTC CASSRLGEQYF
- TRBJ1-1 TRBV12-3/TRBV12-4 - TGTGCCAGCATCCTGGACAGGAACACTGAAGCTTTCTTT CASILDRNTEAFF
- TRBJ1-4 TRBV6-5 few TGTGCCAGCAGTTACTCGGCTCCTGGAGGGAACGAAAAACTGTTTTTT CASSYSAPGGNEKLFF
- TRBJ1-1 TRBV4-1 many TGCGCCAGCAGCCAAGAAGGGGTGGACACTGAAGCTTTCTTT CASSQEGVDTEAFF
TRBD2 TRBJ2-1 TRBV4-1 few TGCGCCAGCAGCCACGGCCTAGCGGGGATAGAGTTCTTC CASSHGLAGIEFF
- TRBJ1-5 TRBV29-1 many TGCAGCGTTGCTCAAGCACCCGATCAGCCCCAGCATTTT CSVAQAPDQPQHF
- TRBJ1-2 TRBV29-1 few TGCAGCGTTGGAGAAAGGGAAAGTAACTATGGCTACACCTTC CSVGERESNYGYTF
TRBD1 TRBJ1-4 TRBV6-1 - TGTGCCAGCAGTCAGGGACAGTTGTCTGAAAAACTGTTTTTT CASSQGQLSEKLFF
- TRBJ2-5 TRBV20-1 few TGCAGTGCTATCCGAGGGGTGGGGGAGACCCAGTACTTC CSAIRGVGETQYF
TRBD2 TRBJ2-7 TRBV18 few TGTGCCAGCTCACCGGGACTAGCGGAGTACTACGAGCAGTACTTC CASSPGLAEYYEQYF